Included here is one T cell receptor (beta chain) sequence, with context. The sample has other DNA sequences that encode this CDR3 too. V was trimmed by 1 base and J by 3 bases, leaving 6 bases between them. Germline V gene data show CDR1 as WNHNN and CDR2 as SYGVQD (reference sequence). The CDR3 loop spans 13 amino acids. Data came from immunoSEQ multiplex PCR; TCRdb stores just in-frame clones and leaves some out. The data show approximately 67,000 clones, roughly 86% seen once. These data belong to a study of T cells in localized non-small cell lung cancer. V usage is TRBV10-1 and J usage is TRBJ1-1; perhaps TRBD1 as D (6 bases). Sequences were derived from peripheral blood, sampled before any cancer treatment. The receptor was derived from a female donor at least 60 years old with stage I lung adenocarcinoma. In DNA, the CDR3 is TGCGCCAGCAGTGAGTACAGGGACACTGAAGCTTTCTTT. Translating it yields CASSEYRDTEAFF.